The entry that follows covers one TCR beta chain sequence. The antigen is undetermined. As for time point: about six months of natalizumab therapy. Every listed patient previously received interferon beta; all PML patients were women. T1 marks 6 months and T2 marks 12 months of natalizumab therapy. This entry is derived from a study of multiple sclerosis patients with progressive multifocal leukoencephalopathy. Germline V gives CDR1 SQVTM, CDR2 ANQGSEA. Trimming took off 7 bases at V and 12 bases at J, with 19 bases between the two ends. The CDR3 contains 13 residues. Study results and caveats: In most PML patients, TRB repertoires appeared less diverse by entropy.

Spiked into each PCR were synthetic inline TR CDR3 controls of all V-J pairings. The repertoire was sequenced with immunoSEQ multiplex PCR; TCRdb's copy has only in-frame clones and lacks some. Here the sample spans 25,000 to 30,000 clones, roughly 86% being singletons. The material sequenced was PBMCs, taken from a patient treated with natalizumab. This chain links TRBV29-1 with TRBJ1-6, with D possibly TRBD1 on 5 matching bases. The clonotype was recovered from a human donor with multiple sclerosis. The CDR3 nucleotides are TGCAGCGCCCGGGGCCTCGGGGAAGGACCCCTCCACTTT. It is translated as CSARGLGEGPLHF.